The clone carrying this TCR beta chain was counted a few times. The antigen is not known. This sample was included in a study of shared clonotypes between healthy human individuals. This CDR3 spans 14 amino acids. Germline V gene sequence: CDR1 MDHEN, CDR2 SYDVKM. The V segment lost 3 bases and the J segment 3 bases; nucleotides outside the gene matches: 4. The authors' processing: Without quality scores, immunoSEQ junctional reads could not be filtered like full-length reads. The repertoire was sequenced with immunoSEQ multiplex PCR; TCRdb's copy has only in-frame clones and lacks some. The V and J calls and clone size were taken over from that table, and D and trimming were inferred from the DNA. The table includes about 530,000 clones, over 60% detected once. Healthy adults negative for HIV, lacking recent acute infections or vaccinations, served as donors. Findings and caveats of the study: Investigators expected sequencing depth to affect clonotype sharing among donors.

Sequencing was done on a sample of PBMCs. The clonotype was recovered from a woman aged 40-49 years in good health. Some clones in this sample may be carry-over from other donors' samples. V usage is TRBV28 and J usage is TRBJ2-7; 8 positions match TRBD2. This chain's CDR3 is CASSFLLAGYEQYF. The CDR3 DNA reads TGTGCCAGCAGTTTCCTCCTAGCGGGCTACGAGCAGTACTTC.